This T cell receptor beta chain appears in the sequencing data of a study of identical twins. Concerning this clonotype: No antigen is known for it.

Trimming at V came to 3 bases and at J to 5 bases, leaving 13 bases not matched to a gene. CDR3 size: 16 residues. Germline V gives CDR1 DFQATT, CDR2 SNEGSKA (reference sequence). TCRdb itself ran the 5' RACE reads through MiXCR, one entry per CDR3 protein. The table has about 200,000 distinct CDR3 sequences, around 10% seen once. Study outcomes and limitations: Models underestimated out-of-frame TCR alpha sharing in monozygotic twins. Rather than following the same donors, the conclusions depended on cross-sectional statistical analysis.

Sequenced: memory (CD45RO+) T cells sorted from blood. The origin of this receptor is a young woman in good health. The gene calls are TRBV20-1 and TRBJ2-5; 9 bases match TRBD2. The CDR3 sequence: CSASSISGSSGETQYF. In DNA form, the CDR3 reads TGCAGTGCTAGTTCTATTAGCGGGAGTTCGGGGGAGACCCAGTACTTC.